This T cell receptor beta chain stems from a study of cytomegalovirus exposure and HLA in healthy donors. Across the study: An early release of data contained about 85 million unique TCRs, which came from HLA-typed donors. General study points: Immune exposure information comprised only CMV serostatus.

Germline V lookup: CDR1 LGHNA, CDR2 YNFKEQ. This CDR3 is built from 18 residues. Trimming removed 0 bases from V and 3 bases from J, with 19 bases in between. A word on this clone: Its antigen remains unknown.

PCR amplification relied on 60 Vbeta primers (plus 13 Jbeta primers). TCRdb's copy holds only in-frame clones and misses some; the assay was immunoSEQ multiplex PCR. Of some 150,000 clones listed, approximately 80% are singletons. The sample was PBMCs. This chain connects TRBV4-2 to TRBJ2-3; perhaps TRBD2 as D (5 bases). This sequence was found in a man between 18 and 35 years old in good health and CMV-seropositive. CDR3 DNA sequence: TGTGCCAGCAGCCAAGATCTGGTCGGAATGACTACTACAGATACGCAGTATTTT. As protein: CASSQDLVGMTTTDTQYF.